This T cell receptor (beta chain) originates from a study of blood T cells in healthy people across ages. A second PCR of roughly 7 to 11 cycles used a sample-barcoded 5' primer and a J-beta primer mix. MiXCR, applied by TCRdb to the 5' RACE reads, yields one record per CDR3 protein. The sample lists about 800,000 distinct CDR3 sequences, 20% to 30% occurring once. Germline CDR1 and CDR2: MDHEN and SYDVKM. CDR3 length equals 17 residues. The V and J ends lost 0 bases and 5 bases, in that order; junction bases with no gene match: 9. Broader study findings: Expanded clonotype shifts may have been confounded, as the donors had an unknown CMV status.

On this clonotype: The antigen is unknown.

The data also belong to a second study, concerning T cells of mothers and their children. According to that study: RNA was extracted, and all of it went into cDNA synthesis at approximately 1.4 ug per 15 ul.

Sequenced: blood. The chain is built from TRBV28 and TRBJ2-3, with 9 bases that match TRBD1. The clonotype comes from a boy under 18 in good health. The chain's CDR3 is CASSLWGGQGLVDTQYF. The CDR3 coding sequence is TGTGCCAGCAGTTTATGGGGGGGACAGGGACTTGTAGATACGCAGTATTTT. The full variable domain, its missing parts supplied by reference TRBV28 and TRBJ2-3, is DVKVTQSSRYLVKRTGEKVFLECVQDMDHENMFWYRQDPGLGLRLIYFSYDVKMKEKGDIPEGYSVSREKKERFSLILESASTNQTSMYLCASSLWGGQGLVDTQYFGPGTRLTVL.